This TCR beta chain was captured in a study of cytomegalovirus exposure and HLA in healthy donors. General study results and limits: When analyzed later, the rates of TCR association showed variation by HLA locus, with DRB1 the most and HLA-C the fewest. Listed as cytomegalovirus-associated were 150 to 200 TCR beta chains.

Details on this clone: The antigen is undetermined.

Looked up from germline, CDR1 is GTSNPN and CDR2 is SVGIG (reference sequence). V shed 3 bases and J 4 bases; nucleotides not matched to a gene: 12. CDR3 length equals 17 residues. The PCR was carried out with 60 Vbeta primers and 13 Jbeta primers. Some clones are missing from TCRdb's copy, which holds only in-frame ones; the method was immunoSEQ multiplex PCR. The sample contains about 99,000 clones, roughly 79% of which appear only once. This sequence originates from a man aged 50 to 59 in good health and CMV-seropositive. The sequenced sample was PBMCs. This chain joins TRBV30 and TRBJ2-7; TRBD2 aligns across 13 bases. Here the CDR3 DNA reads TGTGCCTGGAGGACCGGGACTAGCGGGAATTTACCGTACGAGCAGTACTTC. This codes for CAWRTGTSGNLPYEQYF.